This T cell receptor beta chain was captured by sequencing in a study of blood T cells in healthy people across ages. The wider study: Template switching retrieved approximately one barcoded beta molecule for each two T cells. Points from the study as a whole: Across samples, TCR beta diversity tracked strongly with naive T cell percentage. TCR beta diversity, measured per million T cells, fell in a roughly linear way with age.

Concerning this clonotype: Its specificity is not known.

Total RNA amounts of at least 6 micrograms were extracted per sample. A second PCR, run for about 6 to 12 cycles, used a sample-barcoded 5' primer plus a J-beta primer mix. MiXCR was run by TCRdb on the 5' RACE reads, yielding one entry per CDR3 protein. The sample contains hundreds of thousands of distinct CDR3 sequences, approximately 60% of which appear only once. Germline values: CDR1 SGHRS, CDR2 YFSETQ. There are 16 residues in the CDR3. Germline trimming cut 4 bases from V and 8 bases from J; bases unmatched to any gene: 13. This chain joins TRBV5-1 and TRBJ1-4; 8 nucleotides match TRBD1. This clonotype was obtained from a man aged 40-55 years in good health. The specimen was blood. The CDR3 DNA follows: TGCGCCAGCAGCAGGGGTTTGACAGGGGTTAACGAAAAACTGTTTTTT. It encodes CASSRGLTGVNEKLFF.